The sequence of this TCR beta chain was determined in a study of monozygotic twins with inflammatory bowel disease. One entry per CDR3 protein, without DNA, is what TCRdb gives after re-calling the 5' RACE reads. The listing contains around 400,000 distinct CDR3 sequences. Comment on this clonotype: The antigen is not known.

Study-wide points: Especially with disease activity, IBD patients had fewer clonotypes in common with others than healthy twins did.

Germline V gene lookup returns CDR1 MDHEN and CDR2 SYDVKM. The CDR3 is 13 amino acids. The sequenced material came from blood. The clonotype was recovered from a human donor with ulcerative colitis or Crohn's disease, or a healthy co-twin of an affected twin (not recorded which). The chain uses TRBV28 and TRBJ1-6. This CDR3 reads CASSPLINSPLHF.